These T cell receptor beta chains were read from a single sample in a study of long-term antiretroviral therapy in people with HIV. Method: immunoSEQ multiplex PCR; TCRdb's copy keeps in-frame clones and lacks some. The sample carries tens of thousands of clones, around 83% recorded once. The source was unsorted PBMCs, collected 0.8 years after starting antiretroviral therapy. Every receptor here comes from a woman in her twenties or thirties with HIV. Each CDR3 is given with its conserved first and last residue. The order of the fields is clone size, J gene, V gene, D gene, CDR3 DNA, CDR3 protein. D genes are given only for firm matches. Clone size is shown for a subset of rows, as once, few, many or a class of expanded clone.

size: NA; J: TRBJ2-1; V: TRBV6-5; D: NA; DNA: TGTGCCAGCGGGGGGTACAATGAGCAGTTCTTC; CDR3: CASGGYNEQFF
size: NA; J: TRBJ2-6; V: TRBV4-1; D: NA; DNA: TGCGCCAGCAGCCAAATCGGTGGAGGGTACTCTGGGGCCAACGTCCTGACTTTC; CDR3: CASSQIGGGYSGANVLTF
size: NA; J: TRBJ1-5; V: TRBV6-1; D: NA; DNA: TGTGCCAGCAGTGAAAAGGGGTACAGCGCGTACGGGAATCAGCCCCAGCATTTT; CDR3: CASSEKGYSAYGNQPQHF
size: NA; J: TRBJ2-3; V: TRBV5-1; D: NA; DNA: TGCGCCAGCAGCTTGGGGCAGGGACTGCCAGATACGCAGTATTTT; CDR3: CASSLGQGLPDTQYF
size: NA; J: TRBJ2-1; V: TRBV7-6; D: TRBD2; DNA: TGTGCCAGCAGCTTATTTGCGGGGGGACGCAATGAGCAGTTCTTC; CDR3: CASSLFAGGRNEQFF
size: NA; J: TRBJ1-1; V: TRBV11-2; D: NA; DNA: TGTGCCAGCAGCTTAGTAATCGAGACTGAAGCTTTCTTT; CDR3: CASSLVIETEAFF
size: NA; J: TRBJ2-1; V: TRBV5-1; D: TRBD2; DNA: TGCGCCAGCAGCCTGCGGACTAGCGGGGGGAGCTCCTACAATGAGCAGTTCTTC; CDR3: CASSLRTSGGSSYNEQFF
size: NA; J: TRBJ1-4; V: TRBV19; D: NA; DNA: TGTGCCAGTAGTATGTTTGGGAGACGCGGGGGACCCAATGAAAAACTGTTTTTT; CDR3: CASSMFGRRGGPNEKLFF
size: NA; J: TRBJ1-4; V: TRBV7-9; D: NA; DNA: TGTGCCAGCAGCGCCGGTGGGCAGACGGTGAATGAAAAACTGTTTTTT; CDR3: CASSAGGQTVNEKLFF
size: NA; J: TRBJ1-2; V: TRBV7-2; D: TRBD1; DNA: TGTGCCAGCAGCTTATCCCCGGGACAGGGGTATGGCTACACCTTC; CDR3: CASSLSPGQGYGYTF
size: NA; J: TRBJ2-7; V: TRBV5-6; D: TRBD1; DNA: TGTGCCAGCAGCGGGGACAGGGGGCAAGGCGAGCAGTACTTC; CDR3: CASSGDRGQGEQYF
size: NA; J: TRBJ2-3; V: TRBV19; D: TRBD2; DNA: TGTGCCAGTAGTATCGGTCGGCAGCGGGGGCGCACAGATACGCAGTATTTT; CDR3: CASSIGRQRGRTDTQYF
size: few; J: TRBJ2-2; V: TRBV7-3; D: NA; DNA: TGTGCCAGCAGCTTAGGCTCCGGGGAGCTGTTTTTT; CDR3: CASSLGSGELFF
size: NA; J: TRBJ1-2; V: TRBV9; D: TRBD1; DNA: TGTGCCAGCAGCGTCTCAGGGGGCCCCAACTATGGCTACACCTTC; CDR3: CASSVSGGPNYGYTF
size: NA; J: TRBJ2-1; V: TRBV10-3; D: TRBD2; DNA: TGTGCCGCCGGGACTAGCGGGGTTCCCAATGAGCAGTTCTTC; CDR3: CAAGTSGVPNEQFF
size: few; J: TRBJ1-6; V: TRBV5-5; D: NA; DNA: TGTGCCAGCAGCTTAACACCCCCAGGGTTCGGGTCCTATAATTCACCCCTCCACTTT; CDR3: CASSLTPPGFGSYNSPLHF
size: NA; J: TRBJ1-1; V: TRBV6-5; D: NA; DNA: TGTGCCAGCAGTTACCCAGGGTTGGTGAACACTGAAGCTTTCTTT; CDR3: CASSYPGLVNTEAFF
size: NA; J: TRBJ2-1; V: TRBV5-1; D: TRBD2; DNA: TGCGCCAGCAGCGCCGGTAGCGGGGGGCCTTCCTACAATGAGCAGTTCTTC; CDR3: CASSAGSGGPSYNEQFF
size: NA; J: TRBJ2-1; V: TRBV6-1; D: NA; DNA: TGTGCCAGCACCAGGTCTAATCCCTACAATGAGCAGTTCTTC; CDR3: CASTRSNPYNEQFF
size: NA; J: TRBJ1-5; V: TRBV5-6; D: TRBD1; DNA: TGTGCCAGCAGCAAAGACAGGGGGCTCAATCAGCCCCAGCATTTT; CDR3: CASSKDRGLNQPQHF
size: NA; J: TRBJ2-5; V: TRBV4-2; D: TRBD1; DNA: TGTGCCAGCAGCCGGGCCTTGGGGACAGCAGAGACCCAGTACTTC; CDR3: CASSRALGTAETQYF
size: NA; J: TRBJ1-2; V: TRBV6-5; D: NA; DNA: TGTGCCAGCAGTTACTCTCCTCCCCGGCCCAACTATGGCTACACCTTC; CDR3: CASSYSPPRPNYGYTF
size: NA; J: TRBJ2-7; V: TRBV10-2; D: NA; DNA: TGCGCCAGCCGCTCCGGAGGCAATTCCTACGAGCAGTACTTC; CDR3: CASRSGGNSYEQYF
size: NA; J: TRBJ2-1; V: TRBV6-4; D: TRBD2; DNA: TGTGCCAGCAGTGAGGAACTAGCGGGTGGGAATGAGCAGTTCTTC; CDR3: CASSEELAGGNEQFF
size: few; J: TRBJ1-1; V: TRBV25-1; D: TRBD1; DNA: TGTGCCAGCAGTGAATCTGGGACAGGGAACACTGAAGCTTTCTTT; CDR3: CASSESGTGNTEAFF
size: NA; J: TRBJ2-5; V: TRBV5-6; D: NA; DNA: TGTGCCAGCAAGCGAGGTGGGGGCCAAGAGACCCAGTACTTC; CDR3: CASKRGGGQETQYF
size: NA; J: TRBJ1-5; V: TRBV2; D: TRBD1; DNA: TGTGCCAGCAGTCGACAGGGGGTTTCCCCTAATCAGCCCCAGCATTTT; CDR3: CASSRQGVSPNQPQHF
size: NA; J: TRBJ1-5; V: TRBV5-6; D: NA; DNA: TGTGCCAGCAGCCTGGGGCCCGTTTATAGCAATCAGCCCCAGCATTTT; CDR3: CASSLGPVYSNQPQHF